The 32 T cell receptor beta chains listed next were all sequenced from one sample in a study of T-cell reconstitution after alpha-beta-depleted transplantation in children. Library preparation (for TCRbeta) was performed with unique molecular identifiers. MiXCR was run by TCRdb on the PCR reads, yielding one entry per CDR3 protein. In the table there are about 200,000 distinct CDR3 sequences, roughly 14% of which are singletons. The sequences come from PBMCs from the stem cell graft donor, collected from the stem cell graft. These receptors came from a human donor who donated a stem cell graft to a child with acute lymphoblastic leukemia.

This clonotype was seen repeatedly, ten times or more. The chain links TRBV10-3 to TRBJ1-5; 7 bases line up with TRBD1. The germline V gene encodes CDR1 ENHRY and CDR2 SYGVKD. The CDR3 extends over 16 amino acids. With 3 bases clipped from V and 5 bases from J, the junction kept 10 bases outside the gene matches. The CDR3 region is CAISDPYRGGDQPQHF. DNA of the CDR3: TGTGCCATCAGTGACCCGTACAGGGGTGGGGATCAGCCCCAGCATTTT.

Points on this clonotype: A read error is possible here, since a much larger clone lies one base away. The rearrangement links TRBV11-1 to TRBJ2-6, with D tentatively TRBD1 (5 bases). The CDR3 runs 14 residues. Germline-derived CDR1 and CDR2 are SGHAT and FQDESV (reference sequence). The CDR3 DNA reads as TGTGCCAGCAGCCCCGATAATGGGGCCAACGGCCTGACTTTC. The encoded protein is CASSPDNGANGLTF.

The rearrangement joins TRBV11-2 to TRBJ2-1; the match to TRBD2 covers 7 bases. The CDR3 runs to 20 residues. The J segment lost 0 bases and the V segment lost 4 bases, leaving 18 bases of the junction unmatched. Germline loops: CDR1 SGHAT, CDR2 FQNNGV. The CDR3 sequence: CASSSDDSSTSVSSYNEQFF. The CDR3 DNA is TGTGCCAGCAGCTCGGACGACAGCTCCACTAGCGTGAGCTCCTACAATGAGCAGTTCTTC. The full variable domain, its missing parts supplied by reference TRBV11-2 and TRBJ2-1, is EAGVAQSPRYKIIEKRQSVAFWCNPISGHATLYWYQQILGQGPKLLIQFQNNGVVDDSQLPKDRFSAERLKGVDSTLKIQPAKLEDSAVYLCASSSDDSSTSVSSYNEQFFGPGTRLTVL.

This clonotype was detected many times. V gene TRBV6-1 combines with J gene TRBJ2-6; tentatively, D is TRBD2 (6 bases). Germline-derived CDR1 and CDR2 are MNHNS and SASEGT. CDR3 length equals 17 residues. V dropped 1 base and J dropped 0 bases, with 10 bases sitting between them. The CDR3 sequence: CASSEGGVSSGANVLTF. The CDR3 nucleotides read TGTGCCAGCAGTGAAGGCGGGGTTTCCTCTGGGGCCAACGTCCTGACTTTC.

This clonotype was found many times. J is TRBJ2-7 and V is TRBV2; 12 bases match TRBD2. The V gene's germline CDR1 is SNHLY and CDR2 FYNNEI. Losses at the gene ends were 6 bases for V and 3 bases for J; bases not matched to a gene: 6. This CDR3 comprises 15 residues. The CDR3 nucleotides read TGTGCCAGCAGGGACCTAGCGGGAGGGTACTACGAGCAGTACTTC. Protein: CASRDLAGGYYEQYF.

In this sample, this clonotype turned up many times. This chain joins TRBV11-2 and TRBJ2-2; maybe TRBD1 (5 bases). Per germline, CDR1 SGHAT and CDR2 FQNNGV. V shed 2 bases and J shed 2 bases, with 12 bases lying between them. The CDR3 is 16 residues long. CDR3 in DNA: TGTGCCAGCAGCTTATGGAGCAGGGCAAACACCGGGGAGCTGTTTTTT. It is translated as CASSLWSRANTGELFF.

This clonotype was observed at least ten times. The chain is built from TRBV20-1 and TRBJ2-1; possibly TRBD1 for D (6 bases). V lost 7 bases and J 3 bases, leaving 10 bases between the germline ends. CDR1 is DFQATT, CDR2 SNEGSKA, per germline (reference sequence). The length of the CDR3 is 12 residues. The CDR3 reads CSGQGNYNEQFF. The CDR3 DNA follows: TGCAGTGGGCAGGGGAACTACAATGAGCAGTTCTTC.

This clonotype has ten or more counts. This chain links TRBV5-1 with TRBJ2-5; tentatively, D is TRBD1 (5 bases). Germline CDR1 SGHRS, CDR2 YFSETQ. Trimming removed 0 bases at V and 5 bases at J, with 17 bases between. This CDR3 is 16 amino acids long. In DNA form, the CDR3 reads TGCGCCAGCAGCTTGGAGCGCGCAGGGCTCGGGGAGACCCAGTACTTC. This translates into CASSLERAGLGETQYF.

This clonotype was counted only a few times. This chain connects TRBV7-6 to TRBJ2-1, with 8 positions matching TRBD2. Germline V lookup: CDR1 SGHVS, CDR2 FNYEAQ. After removal of 5 bases from V and 8 bases from J, the junction contained 11 bases not matched to a gene. The CDR3 consists of 15 residues. The CDR3 bases are TGTGCCAGCAGCCGCCGGGCGGGAGGTGGCGATGAGCAGTTCTTC. It is translated as CASSRRAGGGDEQFF.

This clonotype was picked up many times. The chain couples TRBV7-2 to TRBJ1-1, with unresolved D. V dropped 6 bases and J dropped 1 base, with 12 bases sitting between them. The CDR3 is 14 amino acids. Looked up from germline, CDR1 is SGHTA and CDR2 is FQGNSA. The CDR3 DNA reads TGTGCCAGCAGACTACCGACGGGGAACACTGAAGCTTTCTTT. Residues: CASRLPTGNTEAFF.

There are many counts of this clonotype. This sequence joins TRBV29-1 and TRBJ2-5; D is ambiguous. This CDR3 is 13 amino acids long. The germline V gene encodes CDR1 SQVTM and CDR2 ANQGSEA. V was trimmed by 3 bases and J by 4 bases, leaving 12 bases between them. CDR3 DNA sequence: TGCAGCGTTGATGTCCCTTCAGGAGAGACCCAGTACTTC. Protein sequence: CSVDVPSGETQYF.

The sample holds many counts of this clonotype. The V gene is TRBV7-8, the J gene TRBJ2-4; D gene unclear. Per germline, CDR1 SGHVS and CDR2 FQNEAQ. The CDR3 runs to 14 residues. Trimming stripped 0 bases from V and 4 bases from J, with 7 bases between. The CDR3 loop reads CASSLAGVKNIQYF. Written as DNA, the CDR3 is TGTGCCAGCAGCTTAGCGGGCGTAAAAAACATTCAGTACTTC.

The CDR3 DNA follows: TGCAGCGGAGGGGGGGGCGTCTACGAGCAGTACTTC. Translating gives CSGGGGVYEQYF. This chain joins TRBV29-1 and TRBJ2-7; maybe TRBD2 (7 bases). V shed 7 bases and J shed 3 bases, with 13 bases lying between them. The germline V gene encodes CDR1 SQVTM and CDR2 ANQGSEA. The CDR3 consists of 12 residues.

The chain uses TRBV29-1 and TRBJ1-1, with 8 bases aligning to TRBD1. Trimming cost V 4 bases and J 0 bases; bases outside gene matches: 10. The CDR3 spans 16 residues. Germline CDR1 is SQVTM and CDR2 is ANQGSEA. The chain's CDR3 is CSVVGDRGSMNTEAFF. The DNA for the CDR3 is TGCAGCGTTGTCGGCGACAGGGGCTCCATGAACACTGAAGCTTTCTTT.

Of note for this clonotype: This may be a read error: a much more frequent sequence differs by one nucleotide. The genes are TRBV18 and TRBJ2-1; no reliable D call. Trimming removed 3 bases at V and 9 bases at J, with 15 bases between. CDR1 is KGHSH and CDR2 is LQKENI in the germline V gene. The CDR3 contains 14 residues. The CDR3 loop is CASSPQPAPTEQFF. CDR3 bases: TGTGCCAGCTCACCGCAGCCAGCGCCCACTGAGCAGTTCTTC.

This clonotype has at least ten counts. This chain uses TRBV12-3 or TRBV12-4 with TRBJ2-5; D uncertain. Trimming shortened V by 3 bases and J by 5 bases, and 4 bases separated the two germline ends. This CDR3 is built from 11 residues. The CDR3 DNA is TGTGCCAGCAGTTTTTCGGAGACCCAGTACTTC. It codes for CASSFSETQYF.

This clonotype was observed many times. V and J are TRBV24-1 and TRBJ2-1; D tentatively reads TRBD1 or TRBD2 (5 bases each). The V and J ends lost 2 bases and 6 bases respectively, with 13 bases between them. CDR1 is KGHDR, CDR2 SFDVKD, per germline. The CDR3 sequence is 15 residues long. The CDR3 coding sequence is TGTGCCACCAGTGATTCCGGGACGGACGTCAATGAGCAGTTCTTC. Its protein is CATSDSGTDVNEQFF.

Details on this clonotype: A much larger clone lies a single base off, so this may be a read error. The rearrangement joins TRBV12-3 or TRBV12-4 to TRBJ2-4, with 10 positions matching TRBD2. The V and J ends lost 8 bases and 11 bases, in that order; junction bases with no gene match: 6. There are 12 residues in the CDR3. The CDR3 DNA reads TGTGCCAGCCGTGGGACTAGCGTCCTTCAGTACTTC. This gives the protein CASRGTSVLQYF.

This clonotype was found a few times. The chain recombines TRBV11-2 with TRBJ1-6; 8 bases are a match to TRBD1. The germline V gene has CDR1 SGHAT and CDR2 FQNNGV. V shed 1 base, J shed 6 bases, and the junction held 2 bases outside the gene matches. This CDR3 spans 15 amino acids. CDR3 in DNA: TGTGCCAGCAGCTTAGTGGGACAGGTTAATTCACCCCTCCACTTT. Protein sequence: CASSLVGQVNSPLHF.

This clonotype was recorded at least ten times. The rearrangement links TRBV11-2 to TRBJ1-4; 9 nucleotides match TRBD1. This CDR3 spans 14 amino acids. V was pared by 5 bases and J by 7 bases, with 5 bases of the junction left unmatched. From germline, CDR1 is SGHAT and CDR2 FQNNGV. CDR3 region: CASSTDRGSEKLFF. The CDR3 region has the DNA TGTGCCAGCAGCACGGACAGGGGCAGTGAAAAACTGTTTTTT. The full variable domain, in which reference TRBV11-2 and TRBJ1-4 provide the parts outside the CDR3, is EAGVAQSPRYKIIEKRQSVAFWCNPISGHATLYWYQQILGQGPKLLIQFQNNGVVDDSQLPKDRFSAERLKGVDSTLKIQPAKLEDSAVYLCASSTDRGSEKLFFGSGTQLSVL.

This clonotype was counted ten times or more. The gene calls are TRBV5-1 and TRBJ1-1; 8 nucleotides line up with TRBD1. Trimming cost V 0 bases and J 7 bases; bases outside gene matches: 2. The CDR3 is 13 residues long. Germline CDR1 is SGHRS and CDR2 is YFSETQ. CDR3: CASSLEGTGEAFF. The CDR3 DNA is TGCGCCAGCAGCTTGGAAGGGACAGGTGAAGCTTTCTTT.

This clonotype was detected a few times. The chain couples TRBV5-1 to TRBJ2-1, with 11 bases identical to TRBD2. Germline V gene sequence: CDR1 SGHRS, CDR2 YFSETQ. After removal of 2 bases from V and 7 bases from J, the junction contained 5 bases not matched to a gene. The CDR3 extends over 15 amino acids. The CDR3 sequence: CASSLMTSGNNEQFF. In DNA form, the CDR3 reads TGCGCCAGCAGCTTAATGACTAGCGGGAATAATGAGCAGTTCTTC.

This clonotype has at least ten counts. The chain uses TRBV12-3 or TRBV12-4 and TRBJ2-1; TRBD1 agrees at 8 bases. Trimming took 5 bases from V and 3 from J; bases not matched to a gene: 6. CDR3 length equals 15 residues. Written as DNA, the CDR3 is TGTGCCAGCAGTCAGACCGGGACAGGCTACAATGAGCAGTTCTTC. Protein: CASSQTGTGYNEQFF.

This clonotype was detected ten times or more. V is TRBV6-5 and J is TRBJ2-2; TRBD1 matches at 9 bases. The CDR3 length is 18 residues. CDR1 and CDR2 from the germline V gene are MNHEY and SVGAGI. V lost 6 bases to trimming and J lost 0 bases; unmatched junction nucleotides: 11. The CDR3 is CASRQGQGRGANTGELFF. The DNA of the CDR3 is TGTGCCAGCAGACAGGGACAGGGAAGAGGCGCGAACACCGGGGAGCTGTTTTTT.

J is TRBJ1-1 and V is TRBV11-2; TRBD1 might be the D (5 bases). Germline V gene data show CDR1 as SGHAT and CDR2 as FQNNGV. The CDR3 length is 16 residues. Trimming left V 0 bases short and J 1 base short, with 12 bases between. The CDR3 region is CASSLDYPGGNTEAFF. In nucleotides, the CDR3 is TGTGCCAGCAGCTTAGATTACCCCGGGGGGAACACTGAAGCTTTCTTT.

In its sample, this clonotype was seen many times. This sequence joins TRBV5-1 and TRBJ2-7, with 9 bases identical to TRBD2. The CDR3 is made up of 15 amino acids. Germline loops: CDR1 SGHRS, CDR2 YFSETQ. Trimming took 0 bases from V and 6 from J; bases not matched to a gene: 7. As DNA, the CDR3 is TGCGCCAGCAGCTTGGAGGCGGGAGGGTACGGCGAGCAGTACTTC. Translated, it gives CASSLEAGGYGEQYF.

The table lists this clonotype with many counts. The chain couples TRBV6-1 to TRBJ2-5; no clear D. V lost 4 bases to trimming and J lost 9 bases, with 18 bases between them. Germline values: CDR1 MNHNS, CDR2 SASEGT. This CDR3 has 14 amino acids. CDR3 region: CASSGTPSQIPQYF. CDR3 coding DNA: TGTGCCAGCAGTGGGACGCCATCCCAGATTCCCCAGTACTTC.

The sample holds a few counts of this clonotype. CDR3 loop: CASSQSGEKLFF. CDR3 in DNA: TGTGCCAGCAGCCAGAGCGGTGAAAAACTGTTTTTT. The chain is built from TRBV6-5 and TRBJ1-4; D is uncertain. V dropped 6 bases and J dropped 7 bases, with 9 bases sitting between them. Germline values: CDR1 MNHEY, CDR2 SVGAGI. CDR3 length: 12 amino acids.

The sample holds many counts of this clonotype. The chain combines TRBV11-2 with TRBJ2-1; TRBD1 matches 7 bases. V was clipped by 4 bases and J by 7 bases; unmatched bases: 7. The V gene's germline CDR1 is SGHAT and CDR2 FQNNGV. CDR3 size: 14 residues. The CDR3 protein is CASSWDREMNEQFF. CDR3 sequence (DNA): TGTGCCAGCAGCTGGGACAGAGAAATGAATGAGCAGTTCTTC. Combining the CDR3 with reference TRBV11-2 and TRBJ2-1 gives the whole variable domain EAGVAQSPRYKIIEKRQSVAFWCNPISGHATLYWYQQILGQGPKLLIQFQNNGVVDDSQLPKDRFSAERLKGVDSTLKIQPAKLEDSAVYLCASSWDREMNEQFFGPGTRLTVL.

This clonotype was recorded only once. A clone one base away is much larger, so this may be a read error. The chain links TRBV7-9 to TRBJ1-1, with a weak D call TRBD1 (5 bases). The CDR3 extends over 16 amino acids. Germline V CDR1 and CDR2: SEHNR, FQNEAQ (reference sequence). Here the CDR3 reads CAISLGQPGRRTEAFF. Here the CDR3 DNA reads TGTGCCATCAGCTTAGGTCAACCAGGGAGGAGGACTGAAGCTTTCTTT.

This clonotype was counted at least ten times. The V gene is TRBV7-2, the J gene TRBJ2-6, with D uncertain. V was shortened by 6 bases and J by 1 base, with 16 bases between the two germline ends. CDR1 is SGHTA and CDR2 is FQGNSA in the germline V gene. The CDR3 has 17 amino acids. The CDR3: CASSPWKAISGANVLTF. The CDR3 DNA reads as TGTGCCAGCAGTCCGTGGAAGGCGATTTCTGGGGCCAACGTCCTGACTTTC.

This clonotype was counted ten times or more. The rearrangement uses TRBV5-5 and TRBJ2-5; D uncertain. Trimming took off 7 bases at V and 5 bases at J, with 15 bases between the two ends. CDR1 and CDR2 from the germline V gene are SGHKS and YYEKEE (reference sequence). The CDR3 has 13 residues. For the CDR3, the DNA is TGTGCCAGCGACTCGACAAGATTGGAGACCCAGTACTTC. Translated: CASDSTRLETQYF.